A selection of T cell receptor beta chains follows, all from one sample in a study of beta chain features in type 1 diabetes. Assay used: immunoSEQ multiplex PCR; TCRdb lists only in-frame clones, some missing. The sample contains 120,000 to 150,000 clones, about 13% of which appear only once. The sample taken for sequencing was central memory CD4+ T cells from blood. The receptors derive from a man aged 18 to 29 with type 1 diabetes. Each CDR3 is given with its conserved first and last residue. Fields, in order: J gene, clone size, D gene, V gene, CDR3 protein, CDR3 DNA. The D gene is left open where the match is weak. Not all rows give a size; the values are once, few, many and, for expanded clones, a class.

TRBJ2-6,few,TRBD1,TRBV4-1,CASSLWTGTGPSGANVLTF,TGCGCCAGCAGCCTATGGACCGGGACAGGCCCTTCTGGGGCCAACGTCCTGACTTTC
TRBJ2-7,few,NA,TRBV30,CAWSGTPAYEQYF,TGTGCCTGGAGCGGGACTCCCGCCTACGAGCAGTACTTC
TRBJ1-6,once,NA,TRBV5-1,CASSLGQGTSPLHF,TGCGCCAGCAGCTTGGGGCAGGGCACTTCACCCCTCCACTTT
TRBJ2-5,NA,NA,TRBV7-6,CASSFLAAETQYF,TGTGCCAGCAGCTTTCTAGCCGCGGAGACCCAGTACTTC
TRBJ2-2,few,NA,TRBV9,CASSGARNTGELFF,TGTGCCAGCAGCGGAGCTAGGAACACCGGGGAGCTGTTTTTT
TRBJ2-7,few,TRBD2,TRBV10-3,CAISGGLASSYEQYF,TGTGCCATCAGTGGGGGACTAGCGAGTTCCTACGAGCAGTACTTC
TRBJ1-4,NA,NA,TRBV5-1,CASSLQGPNEKLFF,TGCGCCAGCAGCCTACAGGGACCTAATGAAAAACTGTTTTTT
TRBJ2-7,few,NA,TRBV5-6,CASSVGKAGPDF,TGTGCCAGCAGCGTTGGAAAGGCTGGTCCAGACTTC
TRBJ2-3,NA,NA,TRBV13,CASRYRVLSTDTQYF,TGTGCCAGCAGATACCGGGTCTTGAGCACAGATACGCAGTATTTT
TRBJ2-7,NA,NA,TRBV30,CAGLMPGLDEQYF,TGTGCCGGCCTCATGCCGGGGTTGGACGAGCAGTACTTC
TRBJ1-3,NA,TRBD1,TRBV11-2,CASSLARGIDTIYF,TGTGCCAGCAGCTTGGCCAGGGGGATTGACACCATATATTTT
TRBJ2-7,NA,NA,TRBV11-2,CASSHTRVFLRPSSYEQYF,TGTGCCAGCAGCCACACCAGGGTGTTTCTACGTCCTAGCTCCTACGAGCAGTACTTC
TRBJ2-7,NA,TRBD1,TRBV5-1,CASSLEGTGKPYEQYF,TGCGCCAGCAGCTTGGAAGGGACAGGGAAGCCCTACGAGCAGTACTTC
TRBJ2-7,few,NA,TRBV5-1,CASSDGEYEQYF,TGCGCCAGCAGCGACGGGGAGTACGAGCAGTACTTC
TRBJ1-2,few,NA,TRBV7-9,CASTPGNNYGYTF,TGTGCCAGCACCCCGGGCAATAACTATGGCTACACCTTC
TRBJ2-7,few,NA,TRBV2,CASSEAGASYEQYF,TGTGCCAGCAGTGAAGCAGGGGCCTCCTACGAGCAGTACTTC
TRBJ1-5,many,TRBD1,TRBV30,CAWDRAGQPQHF,TGTGCCTGGGACAGGGCAGGGCAGCCCCAGCATTTT
TRBJ1-1,few,TRBD1,TRBV18,CASSPDRDGTEAFF,TGTGCCAGCTCCCCTGACAGGGACGGCACTGAAGCTTTCTTT
TRBJ1-2,NA,NA,TRBV5-1,CASSSRDAEYGYTF,TGCGCCAGCAGCTCCAGGGACGCGGAATATGGCTACACCTTC
TRBJ1-4,NA,NA,TRBV5-1,CASSSTGTATNEKLFF,TGCGCCAGCAGCTCCACGGGGACTGCAACTAATGAAAAACTGTTTTTT
TRBJ2-1,few,TRBD2,TRBV6-1,CAGRGVPGNEQFF,TGTGCCGGCCGGGGGGTACCCGGGAATGAGCAGTTCTTC
TRBJ2-7,NA,NA,TRBV6-1,CASSSLISYEQYF,TGTGCCAGCAGCTCCCTCATCTCCTACGAGCAGTACTTC
TRBJ2-7,many,NA,TRBV25-1,CASRRGSSYEQYF,TGTGCCAGCAGAAGAGGGTCCTCCTACGAGCAGTACTTC
TRBJ1-6,NA,NA,TRBV5-1,CASSPDRRNSPLHF,TGCGCCAGCAGCCCCGACAGGCGTAATTCACCCCTCCACTTT
TRBJ2-1,NA,NA,TRBV28,CASSLGSGRGEQFF,TGTGCCAGCAGTTTAGGCTCAGGGCGGGGTGAGCAGTTCTTC